This T cell receptor beta chain emerged from a study of cytomegalovirus exposure and HLA in healthy donors. This clone was counted only a few times. PCR employed 60 Vbeta and 13 Jbeta primers. Assay: immunoSEQ multiplex PCR; the TCRdb copy retains only in-frame clones and omits some. The repertoire consists of about 120,000 clones, with around 74% occurring once and the leading ten covering approximately 28%. CDR3 length equals 15 residues. The V gene lost 4 bases and the J gene lost 3 bases, with 14 bases spanning the gap. Germline lookup yields CDR1 SGHRS and CDR2 YFSETQ. This receptor was taken from a man aged 55 to 70 in good health and CMV-seropositive. This chain joins TRBV5-1 and TRBJ2-1, with a tentative D call TRBD2 (7 bases). The sequenced sample consisted of PBMCs. The CDR3 sequence is CASSPPGGHYNEQFF. The CDR3 nucleotides read TGCGCCAGCAGCCCCCCGGGGGGCCACTACAATGAGCAGTTCTTC.